These 14 T cell receptor beta chains were sequenced from one sample in a study of early T cells in non-severe SARS-CoV-2 infection. One entry per CDR3 protein, called by TCRdb with MiXCR from the 5' RACE reads. Here the sample spans around 26,000 distinct CDR3 sequences, 3.5% to 4.5% being singletons. Sequenced input: whole blood. These receptors originate from an adult who was a healthcare worker with PCR-confirmed SARS-CoV-2 infection or an uninfected control (not recorded which).

This chain links TRBV28 with TRBJ2-5; TRBD1 aligns across 10 bases. The CDR3 is made up of 12 amino acids. Per the germline V gene, CDR1 is MDHEN and CDR2 is SYDVKM. V shed 6 bases, J shed 9 bases, and the junction held 4 bases outside the gene matches. CDR3 region: CASRPGQGAQYF. The CDR3, as DNA: TGTGCCAGCAGACCCGGACAGGGGGCCCAGTACTTC.

This clonotype was seen many times. This sequence joins TRBV4-1 and TRBJ2-1, with 9 nucleotides matching TRBD2. Unmatched junction bases numbered 4, after V lost 3 bases and J lost 7 bases. CDR3 length: 14 residues. Per germline, CDR1 MGHRA and CDR2 YSYEKL. The CDR3 protein is CASSHPAGGNEQFF. The CDR3 coding sequence is TGCGCCAGCAGCCATCCAGCGGGGGGAAATGAGCAGTTCTTC.

This clonotype was observed at least ten times. This chain connects TRBV7-8 to TRBJ2-2, with 8 bases identical to TRBD2. Germline loops: CDR1 SGHVS, CDR2 FQNEAQ. Losses at the gene ends were 5 bases for V and 5 bases for J; bases not matched to a gene: 7. CDR3 size: 15 residues. CDR3: CASSSSGGGTGELFF. Written as DNA, the CDR3 is TGTGCCAGCAGCAGCAGCGGGGGAGGGACCGGGGAGCTGTTTTTT.

By share, this clonotype counts as medium-sized. The gene calls are TRBV5-1 and TRBJ2-4; no firm D call. CDR1 is SGHRS and CDR2 is YFSETQ in the germline V gene. Between the trimmed V and J ends, which lost 5 bases and 0 bases, there was a span of 9 bases. The CDR3 contains 14 residues. CDR3 sequence reads: CASSYGLAKNIQYF. CDR3 DNA: TGCGCCAGCAGTTACGGGCTAGCCAAAAACATTCAGTACTTC.

This clonotype was recorded many times. The chain recombines TRBV14 with TRBJ2-1; 11 bases fit TRBD2. CDR1 and CDR2 (germline): SGHDN, FVKESK. The CDR3 extends over 16 amino acids. Unmatched junction bases numbered 9, after V lost 2 bases and J lost 9 bases. The CDR3: CASSQILAGGPVEQFF. Here the CDR3 DNA reads TGTGCCAGCAGCCAAATCTTAGCGGGAGGGCCCGTTGAGCAGTTCTTC.

This clonotype was detected only a few times. This chain connects TRBV20-1 to TRBJ1-5, with D unclear. This CDR3 is built from 11 residues. The V and J ends lost 5 bases and 9 bases respectively, with 11 bases between them. CDR1 is DFQATT, CDR2 SNEGSKA, per germline (reference sequence). CDR3 DNA sequence: TGCAGTGCTGCGCACGATGGGCCCCAGCATTTT. Its protein is CSAAHDGPQHF.

Here the CDR3 DNA reads TGTGCCAGCAGTGAAGGCGGGGGGGCCGCGGATACGCAGTATTTT. It yields the protein CASSEGGGAADTQYF. J is TRBJ2-3 and V is TRBV6-1; 9 positions match TRBD2. The CDR3 length is 15 residues. V was clipped by 1 base and J by 6 bases; unmatched bases: 5. Germline values: CDR1 MNHNS, CDR2 SASEGT.

This clonotype was seen repeatedly, ten times or more. The chain is built from TRBV5-1 and TRBJ2-1; D remains unclear. Trimming stripped 0 bases from V and 8 bases from J, with 6 bases between. In germline, CDR1 is SGHRS, CDR2 YFSETQ. The CDR3 covers 12 residues. The CDR3 nucleotides are TGCGCCAGCAGCTTGGTAGAGGATGAGCAGTTCTTC. Translating gives CASSLVEDEQFF. The full variable domain, completed using reference TRBV5-1 and TRBJ2-1, is KAGVTQTPRYLIKTRGQQVTLSCSPISGHRSVSWYQQTPGQGLQFLFEYFSETQRNKGNFPGRFSGRQFSNSRSEMNVSTLELGDSALYLCASSLVEDEQFFGPGTRLTVL.

The rearrangement uses TRBV19 and TRBJ2-7, with D possibly TRBD1 on 6 matching bases. Germline V gives CDR1 LNHDA, CDR2 SQIVND (reference sequence). The CDR3 spans 14 residues. The V gene lost 6 bases and the J gene lost 5 bases, with 17 bases spanning the gap. The CDR3 is CASRPWRQADEQYF. The DNA for the CDR3 is TGTGCCAGTAGACCCTGGAGACAGGCAGACGAGCAGTACTTC.

V gene TRBV4-2 combines with J gene TRBJ2-2; D perhaps matches TRBD2 (5 bases). The CDR3 spans 17 residues. From germline, CDR1 is LGHNA and CDR2 YNFKEQ. V lost 1 base, J lost 3 bases, and 15 bases lay in between. CDR3 residues: CASSQVGLRGYTGELFF. Written as DNA, the CDR3 is TGTGCCAGCAGCCAAGTTGGGTTACGGGGTTACACCGGGGAGCTGTTTTTT.

In its sample, this clonotype was seen once. The J gene is TRBJ2-7, the V gene TRBV28; 12 nucleotides agree with TRBD2. V dropped 5 bases and J dropped 7; count of bases not matched to a gene: 9. The germline V gene encodes CDR1 MDHEN and CDR2 SYDVKM. The CDR3 extends over 15 amino acids. CDR3 coding DNA: TGTGCCAGCAGTAACCGACTAGCGGGAGTTGGTGAGCAGTACTTC. It specifies CASSNRLAGVGEQYF.

This clonotype has at least ten counts. V usage is TRBV7-2 and J usage is TRBJ1-5; 7 positions match TRBD1. With 2 bases clipped from V and 7 bases from J, the junction kept 11 bases outside the gene matches. Germline V gene sequence: CDR1 SGHTA, CDR2 FQGNSA. The CDR3 consists of 16 residues. The CDR3 protein is CASSLSPTGVEQPQHF. As DNA, the CDR3 is TGTGCCAGCAGCTTATCTCCAACAGGGGTGGAGCAGCCCCAGCATTTT.

Many counts were recorded for this clonotype. The chain employs TRBV4-1 and TRBJ2-7; TRBD1 matches at 9 bases. The CDR3 length is 15 residues. Losses at the gene ends were 3 bases for V and 4 bases for J; bases not matched to a gene: 7. From germline, CDR1 is MGHRA and CDR2 YSYEKL. The CDR3 spells CASSHGTGRAYEQYF. DNA for the CDR3: TGCGCCAGCAGCCACGGGACAGGGAGGGCGTACGAGCAGTACTTC.

This clonotype was detected ten times or more. This sequence joins TRBV20-1 and TRBJ2-7, with TRBD2 identical over 11 bases. V lost 4 bases and J lost 5; bases outside the gene matches: 10. The germline V gene has CDR1 DFQATT and CDR2 SNEGSKA (reference sequence). CDR3 length: 15 residues. CDR3 loop: CSATDSSGGHHEQYF. The CDR3 DNA is TGCAGTGCTACCGACTCTAGCGGGGGGCACCACGAGCAGTACTTC.